Listed below are T cell receptor beta chains from one sample, sequenced in a study of blood T cells in healthy people across ages. TCRdb called the 5' RACE reads again in MiXCR, with one record for every CDR3 protein. This sample yields 850,000 to 1,000,000 distinct CDR3 sequences, of which approximately 50% are seen a single time; about a fifth belongs to the top ten. Sequenced material: blood. These receptors were taken from a woman aged 55 to 70 in good health. Each CDR3 is given with its conserved first and last residue. D genes are given only for firm matches. Not all rows give a size; the values are once, few, many and, for expanded clones, a class.

j_call v_call d_call clone_size cdr3_aa cdr3_nt
TRBJ2-4 TRBV2 . few CASSEGVGNIQYF TGTGCCAGCAGTGAAGGGGTCGGGAACATTCAGTACTTC
TRBJ2-1 TRBV14 . few CASSPRHNEQFF TGTGCCAGCAGCCCCCGACACAATGAGCAGTTCTTC
TRBJ2-5 TRBV9 TRBD2 few CASSPELAGEGKTQYF TGTGCCAGCAGCCCAGAACTAGCGGGAGAAGGGAAGACCCAGTACTTC
TRBJ1-4 TRBV5-1 . few CASSSENEKLFF TGCGCCAGCAGCTCAGAGAATGAAAAACTGTTTTTT
TRBJ2-4 TRBV20-1 TRBD2 few CSAGEGTKNIQYF TGCAGTGCTGGGGAGGGAACCAAAAACATTCAGTACTTC
TRBJ2-7 TRBV10-2 TRBD2 . CASSERAGASYEQYF TGCGCCAGCAGTGAAAGGGCGGGAGCAAGCTACGAGCAGTACTTC
TRBJ2-1 TRBV12-3/TRBV12-4 TRBD2 . CASSPGLAQYNEQFF TGTGCCAGCAGTCCGGGACTAGCGCAGTACAATGAGCAGTTCTTC
TRBJ2-5 TRBV11-2 . many CASSTGSAQETQYF TGTGCCAGCAGTACAGGGTCGGCACAAGAGACCCAGTACTTC
TRBJ1-1 TRBV7-9 . . CASSLGVADTEAFF TGTGCCAGCAGCTTGGGTGTGGCGGACACTGAAGCTTTCTTT
TRBJ1-2 TRBV6-5 TRBD1 once CASSAGQVGYTF TGTGCCAGCAGTGCCGGACAGGTTGGCTACACCTTC
TRBJ1-2 TRBV30 TRBD1 many CAWSTGVGYTF TGTGCCTGGTCAACAGGGGTTGGCTACACCTTC
TRBJ2-1 TRBV27 TRBD2 . CASSFGSSGSREQFF TGTGCCAGCAGTTTCGGGTCTAGCGGGAGTAGGGAGCAGTTCTTC
TRBJ2-7 TRBV6-5 TRBD1 . CASNRGQGETYEQYF TGTGCCAGCAATCGGGGACAGGGCGAAACCTACGAGCAGTACTTC
TRBJ2-6 TRBV11-2 . . CASSLEGMANVLTF TGTGCCAGCAGCTTAGAAGGGATGGCCAACGTCCTGACTTTC
TRBJ2-1 TRBV6-2/TRBV6-3 TRBD2 . CASSLPRGSGRLNSNEQFF TGTGCCAGCAGTCTGCCTAGGGGAAGCGGGAGGTTAAATAGCAATGAGCAGTTCTTC
TRBJ2-1 TRBV11-2 TRBD2 . CASTSPWEGRTNEQFF TGTGCCAGCACCAGCCCTTGGGAGGGCCGAACCAATGAGCAGTTCTTC
TRBJ2-3 TRBV7-2 . few CASSLVRLQSTDTQYF TGTGCCAGCAGCTTAGTGAGATTACAGAGCACAGATACGCAGTATTTT
TRBJ2-4 TRBV29-1 TRBD2 many CSVITSGSSKNIQYF TGCAGCGTGATAACTAGCGGGAGTTCCAAAAACATTCAGTACTTC
TRBJ2-1 TRBV7-2 TRBD2 . CASSLSYAGDSYNEQFF TGTGCCAGCAGCTTATCGTACGCGGGAGACTCCTACAATGAGCAGTTCTTC
TRBJ2-7 TRBV27 TRBD2 few CASLSGRGREYEQYF TGTGCCAGCCTGTCCGGGCGCGGGAGGGAATACGAGCAGTACTTC
TRBJ1-5 TRBV6-2/TRBV6-3 . . CASSYSKTTQHF TGTGCCAGCAGTTACTCGAAAACTACCCAGCATTTT
TRBJ1-5 TRBV14 . . CASSPGAGLGHQPQHF TGTGCCAGCAGCCCAGGAGCGGGACTAGGTCATCAGCCCCAGCATTTT
TRBJ2-7 TRBV6-5 . . CASSYSMPTADLSYEQYF TGTGCCAGCAGTTACTCGATGCCGACGGCCGACCTCTCCTACGAGCAGTACTTC
TRBJ2-5 TRBV12-3/TRBV12-4 TRBD1 few CASRGPGTGGDLETQYF TGTGCCAGCAGGGGTCCCGGGACAGGGGGGGATTTAGAGACCCAGTACTTC
TRBJ2-7 TRBV18 TRBD1 many CASSRDRFYEQYF TGTGCCAGCTCACGGGACAGGTTCTACGAGCAGTACTTC
TRBJ1-6 TRBV10-3 TRBD1 . CASVPGTGSNSPLHF TGTGCCAGCGTTCCTGGGACAGGGAGTAATTCACCCCTCCACTTT
TRBJ2-3 TRBV7-2 . few CASSLMGKRAPTDTQYF TGTGCCAGCAGCTTAATGGGGAAAAGAGCGCCCACAGATACGCAGTATTTT